This T cell receptor (beta chain) was captured by sequencing in a study of Tregs in tolerant kidney transplant recipients. CD4+CD25+CD127- Tregs, CD4+CD25- non-Tregs, CD4 and CD8 cells were sorted. V was pared by 1 base and J by 5 bases, with 13 bases of the junction left unmatched. CDR1 SQVTM and CDR2 ANQGSEA come from the germline V gene. The CDR3 loop spans 16 amino acids. Repertoires were generated with immunoSEQ multiplex PCR, while TCRdb's copy carries only in-frame clones and drops some. The data hold fewer than 100,000 clones, with 90% to 95% observed a single time. This sequence joins TRBV29-1 and TRBJ2-5; 7 nucleotides match TRBD2. The specimen comprised CD4+ T cells from blood, sampled before the transplant. The receptor was derived from a human donor who received a combined kidney and bone marrow transplant. CDR3 residues: CSVEGLAEVNTETQYF. Written as DNA, the CDR3 is TGCAGCGTTGAAGGGCTAGCGGAGGTAAACACGGAGACCCAGTACTTC.